The 30 T cell receptor beta chains given below trace back to one sample, sequenced in a study of breast tumors, draining lymph nodes, adjacent tissues. Axillary draining lymph nodes of breast cancer patients supplied the node samples. MiXCR, run by TCRdb on the multiplex PCR reads, gives a single entry per CDR3 protein. The sample includes 200,000 to 300,000 distinct CDR3 sequences, around 30% of them seen just once. The sample comprised axillary lymph node tissue. The receptors shown here come from a female donor with breast cancer. Some clones in this sample may be carry-over from other donors' samples.

This clonotype appeared many times. V is TRBV11-2 and J is TRBJ1-6; D is unclear. V was pared by 1 base and J by 8 bases, with 12 bases between. This CDR3 comprises 15 residues. Germline V gene lookup returns CDR1 SGHAT and CDR2 FQNNGV. As DNA, the CDR3 is TGTGCCAGCAGCTTAGTCTCCGGCGGGGATTCACCCCTCCACTTT. Its translation: CASSLVSGGDSPLHF. Using reference TRBV11-2 and TRBJ1-6 for the parts outside the CDR3, the full variable domain is EAGVAQSPRYKIIEKRQSVAFWCNPISGHATLYWYQQILGQGPKLLIQFQNNGVVDDSQLPKDRFSAERLKGVDSTLKIQPAKLEDSAVYLCASSLVSGGDSPLHFGNGTRLTVT.

In this sample, this clonotype turned up once. The chain recombines TRBV5-1 with TRBJ1-4; 8 positions agree with TRBD1. Unmatched junction bases numbered 9, after V lost 3 bases and J lost 8 bases. This CDR3 contains 15 residues. Germline CDR1 SGHRS, CDR2 YFSETQ. In DNA form, the CDR3 reads TGCGCCAGCAGCTCAGGGACAGGTGGGAGGGAAAAACTGTTTTTT. It yields the protein CASSSGTGGREKLFF.

This clonotype was seen repeatedly, ten times or more. This chain joins TRBV7-8 and TRBJ1-2, with TRBD1 identical over 7 bases. The J segment lost 6 bases and the V segment lost 4 bases, leaving 5 bases of the junction unmatched. This CDR3 spans 13 amino acids. CDR1 is SGHVS and CDR2 is FQNEAQ in the germline V gene. The CDR3: CASSSTGRNGYTF. The CDR3 DNA sequence: TGTGCCAGCAGCTCGACAGGGCGGAATGGCTACACCTTC.

This clonotype was seen at least ten times. V usage is TRBV5-1 and J usage is TRBJ2-2; a possible D gene is TRBD1 (6 bases). CDR1 is SGHRS and CDR2 is YFSETQ in the germline V gene. Trimming cost V 7 bases and J 4 bases, with 17 bases left between them. The CDR3 covers 15 residues. The CDR3 region has the DNA TGCGCCAGCGGTACCAGGGGTTTGGGCACCGGGGAGCTGTTTTTT. Residues: CASGTRGLGTGELFF.

This clonotype was seen just once. The chain uses TRBV25-1 and TRBJ2-3; D gene uncertain. V lost 9 bases and J lost 2, with 12 bases in between. Germline V gene lookup returns CDR1 MGHDK and CDR2 SYGVNS. The CDR3 length is 13 residues. As DNA, the CDR3 is TGTGCCAGTTTCCAGCGAGACACAGATACGCAGTATTTT. Protein sequence: CASFQRDTDTQYF.

This clonotype has only a few counts. This chain joins TRBV11-2 and TRBJ2-4; D call uncertain. This CDR3 contains 13 residues. V was shortened by 2 bases and J by 7 bases, with 9 bases between the two germline ends. The V gene's germline CDR1 is SGHAT and CDR2 FQNNGV. CDR3 in DNA: TGTGCCAGCAGCTTATCGGCAGGCAACATTCAGTACTTC. Residues: CASSLSAGNIQYF.

Remarks on this clonotype: A much larger clone differs from this one at a single base, so this may be a read error. The V gene is TRBV11-1, the J gene TRBJ1-6; the D gene is possibly TRBD1 (5 bases). Germline CDR1 reads SGHAT; CDR2 reads FQDESV (reference sequence). CDR3 length: 13 residues. V was shortened by 8 bases and J by 11 bases, with 16 bases between the two germline ends. DNA of the CDR3: TGTGCCAGCTCACGGGACTCTACTCCACCCCTCCACTTT. Encoded protein: CASSRDSTPPLHF. Based on the CDR3 plus reference TRBV11-1 and TRBJ1-6, the full variable domain is EAEVAQSPRYKITEKSQAVAFWCDPISGHATLYWYRQILGQGPELLVQFQDESVVDDSQLPKDRFSAERLKGVDSTLKIQPAELGDSAMYLCASSRDSTPPLHFGNGTRLTVT.

The rearrangement uses TRBV18 and TRBJ2-5; D unresolved. V lost 4 bases and J lost 9, with 12 bases in between. The CDR3 extends over 12 amino acids. In germline, CDR1 is KGHSH, CDR2 LQKENI. The CDR3 reads CASSLLSPAQYF. The CDR3 DNA follows: TGTGCCAGCTCACTACTGAGTCCGGCCCAGTACTTC.

This clonotype occurred many times. V is TRBV12-3 or TRBV12-4 and J is TRBJ1-4; a weak D match, TRBD1 (6 bases). V was trimmed by 5 bases and J by 5 bases, leaving 9 bases between them. The CDR3 sequence is 13 residues long. CDR3 sequence (DNA): TGTGCCAGCAGTCCACAGGGAAATGAAAAACTGTTTTTT. As protein: CASSPQGNEKLFF.

The sample holds one count of this clonotype. Just one base apart from a much larger clone, this may be a read error. The CDR3 protein is CASSLGSGTGGSCEQYF. CDR3 DNA: TGTGCCAGCAGCTTAGGCTCCGGGACAGGGGGGTCCTGCGAGCAGTACTTC. The genes are TRBV7-2 and TRBJ2-7; 11 nucleotides match TRBD1. The CDR3 sequence is 17 residues long. Looked up from germline, CDR1 is SGHTA and CDR2 is FQGNSA.

This clonotype has ten or more counts. The V and J genes are TRBV13 and TRBJ2-6; weak D call: TRBD1 (5 bases). CDR3 length equals 15 residues. Trimming pared 0 bases from V and 2 bases from J, leaving 5 bases between. The germline gives CDR1 PRHDT, CDR2 FYEKMQ (reference sequence). DNA for the CDR3: TGTGCCAGCAGCTTAGGACAGGCTGGGGCCAACGTCCTGACTTTC. Translated, it gives CASSLGQAGANVLTF.

This clonotype was seen only once. This is likely a read error, given that the CDR3 carries no conserved phenylalanine or tryptophan at its end. The chain links TRBV6-1 to TRBJ1-5; the D is unclear. This CDR3 contains 12 residues. CDR1 MNHNS and CDR2 SASEGT come from the germline V gene. Trimming pared 2 bases from V and 9 bases from J, leaving 8 bases between. The CDR3 DNA reads TGTGCCAGCAGTGAATGGAGCGGGCCCCAGCATCTT. It translates to CASSEWSGPQHL.

This clonotype was detected many times. The chain has TRBV11-3 and TRBJ2-1; D is ambiguous. This CDR3 has 12 amino acids. The V end was cut by 1 base, the J end by 8 bases, with 6 bases between. The germline V gene encodes CDR1 SGHNT and CDR2 YENEEA. CDR3 nucleotide sequence: TGTGCCAGCAGCTTAGGGGAATATGAGCAGTTCTTC. Residues: CASSLGEYEQFF.

This clonotype has ten or more counts. This chain uses TRBV2 with TRBJ1-4; 7 bases are a match to TRBD1. V shed 7 bases, J shed 5 bases, and the junction held 7 bases outside the gene matches. This CDR3 is built from 14 residues. Germline V lookup: CDR1 SNHLY, CDR2 FYNNEI. CDR3 sequence: CASTVQGMNEKLFF. In nucleotides, the CDR3 is TGTGCCAGCACCGTACAGGGGATGAATGAAAAACTGTTTTTT.

This clonotype was seen many times. The chain recombines TRBV7-2 with TRBJ1-2; D possibly corresponds to TRBD1 (5 bases). This CDR3 has 15 amino acids. Germline assignment: CDR1 SGHTA and CDR2 FQGNSA. V lost 1 base and J 6 bases, leaving 15 bases between the germline ends. The chain's CDR3 is CASSLDYGARNGYTF. DNA for the CDR3: TGTGCCAGCAGCTTAGACTATGGGGCGCGTAATGGCTACACCTTC.

This clonotype was counted between two and nine times. Compared with germline, one end of the junction differs, possibly owing to a read error. The genes are TRBV7-2 and TRBJ1-2; TRBD1 agrees at 7 bases. Per the germline V gene, CDR1 is SGHTA and CDR2 is FQGNSA. CDR3 length: 15 residues. CDR3 amino acids: CASSLGTGTRSPYPF. DNA for the CDR3: TGTGCCAGCAGCTTAGGGACAGGAACGCGAAGTCCCTACCCCTTC.

This clonotype has a count of ten or more. The genes are TRBV20-1 and TRBJ1-6, with a possible D match to TRBD1 (5 bases). This CDR3 has 12 amino acids. From germline, CDR1 is DFQATT and CDR2 SNEGSKA (reference sequence). V lost 6 bases to trimming and J lost 9 bases, with 12 bases between them. CDR3 region: CSARDVGSPLHF. CDR3 DNA sequence: TGCAGTGCCCGGGACGTTGGTTCACCCCTCCACTTT.

The chain combines TRBV11-2 with TRBJ2-4, with a weak D call TRBD2 (5 bases). Trimming took off 5 bases at V and 14 bases at J, with 16 bases between the two ends. CDR1 and CDR2 (germline): SGHAT, FQNNGV. This CDR3 has 12 amino acids. As DNA, the CDR3 is TGTGCCAGCAGCCCCGACTCACTAGAGGAGTACTTC. It is translated as CASSPDSLEEYF.

This clonotype was observed a handful of times. Being one base from a much bigger clone, this may be a read error. This chain joins TRBV7-8 and TRBJ1-3; D is uncertain. From germline, CDR1 is SGHVS and CDR2 FQNEAQ. CDR3 length: 17 residues. For the CDR3, the DNA is TGTGCCAGCAGCCCAGGCCCCTCTGCGGCCACTGGAAACCCCATATATTTT. Amino acid sequence: CASSPGPSAATGNPIYF.

This clonotype came up a few times. The V and J genes are TRBV28 and TRBJ1-5; TRBD1 is a possible D gene (6 bases). This CDR3 spans 14 amino acids. The germline V gene encodes CDR1 MDHEN and CDR2 SYDVKM. V was clipped by 7 bases and J by 3 bases, with 13 bases between them. The CDR3 loop reads CASTPGGLNQPQHF. The CDR3 nucleotides read TGTGCCAGCACCCCCGGGGGGCTCAATCAGCCCCAGCATTTT.

For this clonotype: This sequence may be a read error, since a much larger clone differs from it by one base. This rearrangement joins TRBV6-1 to TRBJ1-3; 9 bases align to TRBD1. The CDR3 has 15 residues. CDR1 is MNHNS and CDR2 is SASEGT in the germline V gene. The CDR3 is CASSAGQGPGTTIYF. The CDR3 DNA reads as TGTGCCAGCAGTGCGGGACAGGGTCCTGGAACCACCATATATTTT.

This chain links TRBV19 with TRBJ1-1, with a possible D match to TRBD1 (6 bases). In germline, CDR1 is LNHDA, CDR2 SQIVND (reference sequence). This CDR3 has 13 residues. The V gene lost 7 bases and the J gene lost 2 bases, with 11 bases spanning the gap. In nucleotides, the CDR3 is TGTGCCAGTAAAAGGGGGGCAAACACTGAAGCTTTCTTT. It yields the protein CASKRGANTEAFF.

Comments on this clonotype: This may come from a read error, since a much larger clone is one base off. The chain is built from TRBV7-9 and TRBJ2-7; 8 bases map to TRBD2. Germline-derived CDR1 and CDR2 are SEHNR and FQNEAQ (reference sequence). V lost 2 bases to trimming and J lost 5 bases; unmatched junction nucleotides: 17. This CDR3 is built from 18 residues. CDR3 DNA: TGTGCCAGCAGCTTAAGCGGTGACGGGACTAGTTATTCCCACGAGCAGTACTTC. Its protein is CASSLSGDGTSYSHEQYF.

The chain combines TRBV12-3 or TRBV12-4 with TRBJ1-2; tentative D call: TRBD1 (5 bases). V dropped 3 bases and J dropped 7 bases, with 9 bases sitting between them. CDR3 length: 12 amino acids. The CDR3, as DNA: TGTGCCAGCAGTTTCGCCGGGGGTGGCTACACCTTC. Its translation is CASSFAGGGYTF.

This clonotype is a singleton in its sample. The chain joins TRBV30 to TRBJ1-1; maybe TRBD1 (5 bases). Germline values: CDR1 GTSNPN, CDR2 SVGIG (reference sequence). The ends were cut back, 0 bases at V and 5 bases at J, with 13 bases in the middle. The CDR3 runs 14 residues. CDR3 region: CAWSVQAGTTEAFF. The CDR3 bases are TGTGCCTGGAGTGTACAGGCTGGAACTACTGAAGCTTTCTTT.

This clonotype was detected only once. The chain employs TRBV19 and TRBJ2-2, with D tentatively TRBD2 (5 bases). This CDR3 comprises 18 residues. V lost 1 base and J 4 bases, leaving 19 bases between the germline ends. In germline, CDR1 is LNHDA, CDR2 SQIVND (reference sequence). The CDR3 nucleotides are TGTGCCAGTAGTATAGCTGGTGGGAGTGTAGTTCGCACCGGGGAGCTGTTTTTT. It codes for CASSIAGGSVVRTGELFF.

The V gene is TRBV20-1, the J gene TRBJ2-1; 10 bases fit TRBD2. V trimming: 4 bases; J trimming: 2 bases; junction bases outside the gene matches: 14. Germline V gene sequence: CDR1 DFQATT, CDR2 SNEGSKA (reference sequence). This CDR3 has 18 residues. Here the CDR3 DNA reads TGCAGTGCTAAGGGTCTAGCGGGAGCATCTAGGACCTACAATGAGCAGTTCTTC. Residues: CSAKGLAGASRTYNEQFF.

This clonotype was counted at least ten times. The V call is TRBV12-3 or TRBV12-4, the J call TRBJ2-5, with TRBD1 matching 10 bases. This CDR3 is 14 amino acids long. The V and J ends lost 6 bases and 2 bases, in that order; junction bases with no gene match: 3. Here the CDR3 reads CASSGQGGQETQYF. The DNA for the CDR3 is TGTGCCAGCAGCGGACAGGGGGGACAAGAGACCCAGTACTTC.

This clonotype has a count of ten or more. This chain uses TRBV29-1 with TRBJ1-2, with D possibly matching TRBD1 (5 bases). Germline-derived CDR1 and CDR2 are SQVTM and ANQGSEA. Between the trimmed V and J ends, which lost 4 bases and 9 bases, there was a span of 12 bases. The CDR3 runs to 11 residues. The CDR3 coding sequence is TGCAGCGTTGGTGACAGTAGGCGCTACACCTTC. Translating it yields CSVGDSRRYTF.

The rearrangement links TRBV15 to TRBJ1-5, with D possibly matching TRBD1 (6 bases). The germline V gene encodes CDR1 LNHNV and CDR2 YYDKDF (reference sequence). The CDR3 is 16 residues long. Deletions cut 5 bases from V and 14 bases from J, with 28 bases between. The CDR3, as DNA: TGTGCCACCAGCGTAACGGGGGGCGGGAGGGCAAACAATGAGCATTTT. Amino acid sequence: CATSVTGGGRANNEHF.